This T cell receptor beta chain was observed in a study of T cell responses to AZD1222 COVID-19 vaccine. The J segment lost 6 bases and the V segment lost 8 bases, leaving 12 bases of the junction unmatched. The CDR3 spans 14 residues. CDR1 and CDR2 from the germline V gene are KGHSH and LQKENI. As for this clone: Its antigen is still unknown.

The study's findings and limits: Spike regions recognized by vaccine-associated CD4 TCRs spanned the protein, led by 160-218 and 743-854.

Repertoires were generated with immunoSEQ multiplex PCR, while TCRdb's copy carries only in-frame clones and drops some. Among roughly 120,000 clones listed, about 88% were seen once. The chain is built from TRBV18 and TRBJ1-2; TRBD1 agrees at 7 bases. The material sequenced was peripheral blood, taken 28 days after the second AZD1222 dose. The TCR sequence derives from an adult who received the AZD1222 COVID-19 vaccine. The CDR3 here is CASPEPLDRHGYTF. Written as DNA, the CDR3 is TGTGCCAGCCCTGAACCTTTGGACAGGCATGGCTACACCTTC. The full variable domain, rest sourced from reference TRBV18 and TRBJ1-2, is NAGVMQNPRHLVRRRGQEARLRCSPMKGHSHVYWYRQLPEEGLKFMVYLQKENIIDESGMPKERFSAEFPKEGPSILRIQQVVRGDSAAYFCASPEPLDRHGYTFGSGTRLTVV.